These 9 T cell receptor beta chains were all obtained from the same sample, sequenced in a study of immune evolution from preneoplasia to lung adenocarcinoma (dated by TCRdb to the early 2020s). To prepare the library, the immunoSEQ multiplex PCR assay was applied. TCRdb limited this immuneACCESS table to in-frame rearrangements with V and J called. A share of clones is missing; checked studies link under half to unresolved V genes, and the rest is unexplained. This sample holds about 8,400 clones; approximately 80% were observed only once. In total, the top ten clones hold roughly 8% of the sample. Sequenced input: FFPE invasive lung adenocarcinoma tissue. The sample's cell subset or site label, in plain terms: frankly invasive lung adenocarcinoma (ADC). The origin of the receptors is a person aged 50-59 years with lung adenocarcinoma.

J is TRBJ2-1 and V is TRBV6-1; possible D gene TRBD2, 5 bases. Trimming cost V 3 bases and J 2 bases, with 11 bases left between them. The CDR3 length is 15 residues. Germline V gene sequence: CDR1 MNHNS, CDR2 SASEGT. CDR3 in DNA: TGTGCCAGCAGTGAGATGAGCGGTGCCTACAATGAGCAGTTCTTC. Its translation: CASSEMSGAYNEQFF.

V and J are TRBV28 and TRBJ1-2; the D gene is possibly TRBD1 (6 bases). Germline V lookup: CDR1 MDHEN, CDR2 SYDVKM. The CDR3 has 13 residues. Trimming cost V 3 bases and J 8 bases, with 13 bases left between them. The chain's CDR3 is CASSFGQNRGYTF. CDR3 DNA: TGTGCCAGCAGTTTTGGACAGAATCGGGGCTACACCTTC.

The DNA for the CDR3 is TGTGCCAGCAGCTCCCGGACTAGCGGGTTGGCAGATACGCAGTATTTT. This gives the protein CASSSRTSGLADTQYF. The chain joins TRBV11-2 to TRBJ2-3; 11 bases line up with TRBD2. V was pared by 4 bases and J by 4 bases, with 7 bases of the junction left unmatched. Germline lookup yields CDR1 SGHAT and CDR2 FQNNGV. The CDR3 runs 16 residues.

This chain joins TRBV5-1 and TRBJ2-1; D perhaps matches TRBD1 (6 bases). Germline CDR1 reads SGHRS; CDR2 reads YFSETQ. V was pared by 0 bases and J by 4 bases, with 11 bases between. The CDR3 runs 15 residues. The CDR3 region is CASSLAPGQYNEQFF. Here the CDR3 DNA reads TGCGCCAGCAGCTTGGCCCCGGGACAATACAATGAGCAGTTCTTC.

The chain recombines TRBV18 with TRBJ1-4; no reliable D call. The CDR3 covers 16 residues. Trimming stripped 3 bases from V and 0 bases from J, with 11 bases between. Germline V gene sequence: CDR1 KGHSH, CDR2 LQKENI. The CDR3 here is CASSPNSAATNEKLFF. In DNA, the CDR3 is TGTGCCAGCTCACCGAATTCAGCTGCAACTAATGAAAAACTGTTTTTT.

The V and J genes are TRBV28 and TRBJ1-5, with D possibly TRBD1 on 6 matching bases. The CDR3 length is 14 residues. The germline CDR1 and CDR2 sequences are MDHEN and SYDVKM. Trimming removed 2 bases from V and 4 bases from J, with 9 bases in between. In DNA form, the CDR3 reads TGTGCCAGCAGTTTAGGGGGGCCGAATCAGCCCCAGCATTTT. Translated: CASSLGGPNQPQHF.

On this clone itself: At one end the junction does not follow the germline gene, possibly because of a read error. This chain joins TRBV19 and TRBJ2-2; D is ambiguous. The CDR3 extends over 16 amino acids. Germline-derived CDR1 and CDR2 are LNHDA and SQIVND (reference sequence). The CDR3: CASIHSSQVNTEELFF. In DNA, the CDR3 is TGTGCCAGTATCCATAGCTCGCAGGTGAACACCGAGGAGCTGTTTTTT.

By frequency in the sample, this clone is large. J is TRBJ2-2 and V is TRBV7-9; the D is unclear. The V gene lost 5 bases and the J gene lost 5 bases, with 6 bases spanning the gap. Germline V gives CDR1 SEHNR, CDR2 FQNEAQ (reference sequence). This CDR3 region has 12 residues. CDR3 region: CASSLGTGELFF. Written as DNA, the CDR3 is TGTGCCAGCAGCCTTGGGACCGGGGAGCTGTTTTTT.

The rearrangement links TRBV30 to TRBJ2-5, with D perhaps matching TRBD2 (6 bases). Per germline, CDR1 GTSNPN and CDR2 SVGIG (reference sequence). CDR3 size: 14 residues. V lost 0 bases and J 3 bases, leaving 11 bases between the germline ends. As DNA, the CDR3 is TGTGCCTGGAGTGTACGCGGGATAGAAGAGACCCAGTACTTC. Translation gives CAWSVRGIEETQYF. Together with reference TRBV30 and TRBJ2-5, the CDR3 gives the full variable domain: SQTIHQWPATLVQPVGSPLSLECTVEGTSNPNLYWYRQAAGRGLQLLFYSVGIGQISSEVPQNLSASRPQDRQFILSSKKLLLSDSGFYLCAWSVRGIEETQYFGPGTRLLVL.